This entry lists 21 T cell receptor beta chains sequenced from one sample in a study of blood T cell repertoires in COVID-19. The repertoire was sequenced with immunoSEQ multiplex PCR; TCRdb's copy has only in-frame clones and lacks some. The sample has over 110,000 clones, about 80% seen once. The sequencing input was PBMCs or T cells enriched from blood (not recorded which). These receptors all stem from a man in his fifties in a cohort exposed to, infected with or recovered from COVID-19 (not recorded which).

V gene TRBV5-5 combines with J gene TRBJ2-1; D is ambiguous. Trimming shortened V by 2 bases and J by 8 bases, and 11 bases separated the two germline ends. CDR3 length equals 13 residues. Germline CDR1 and CDR2: SGHKS and YYEKEE (reference sequence). The CDR3 nucleotides are TGTGCCAGCAGCTTAATTAGCTCCCATGAGCAGTTCTTC. Translated, it gives CASSLISSHEQFF.

This clone has just one count. This rearrangement joins TRBV28 to TRBJ2-7; unclear D gene. The CDR3 has 13 residues. Deletions cut 2 bases from V and 7 bases from J, with 12 bases between. Germline V lookup: CDR1 MDHEN, CDR2 SYDVKM. This CDR3 reads CASSLQARGEQYF. CDR3 in DNA: TGTGCCAGCAGTTTACAGGCTCGTGGGGAGCAGTACTTC.

This chain connects TRBV29-1 to TRBJ2-1; TRBD2 matches at 7 bases. Germline values: CDR1 SQVTM, CDR2 ANQGSEA. Trimming removed 7 bases from V and 16 bases from J; junction bases left unmatched: 19. CDR3 size: 13 residues. CDR3 DNA: TGCAGCGCTGGCTACGGGGGGAACTCTCCGTCCTTCTTC. It is translated as CSAGYGGNSPSFF.

The chain has TRBV5-1 and TRBJ2-1; 8 nucleotides agree with TRBD2. Trimming took 6 bases from V and 8 from J; bases not matched to a gene: 13. The CDR3 totals 15 residues. Germline V CDR1 and CDR2: SGHRS, YFSETQ. The CDR3, as DNA: TGCGCCAGCACGCCTTTAGCGGGGAGTTTAGATGAGCAGTTCTTC. Its protein product is CASTPLAGSLDEQFF.

This clone is a singleton in its sample. This chain uses TRBV3-1 (or the pseudogene TRBV3-2) with TRBJ2-3; 7 bases fit TRBD2. The germline V gene has CDR1 LGHDT and CDR2 YNNKEL (reference sequence). This CDR3 is built from 16 residues. The junction had 5 bases not matched to a gene; V was cut back by 1 base and J by 1 base. The CDR3 DNA follows: TGTGCCAGCAGCCAAGGGGCGGGAGAGGGCACAGATACGCAGTATTTT. Encoded protein: CASSQGAGEGTDTQYF.

This clone has more than one count but fewer than ten. The CDR3 DNA follows: TGTGCCACCAGCGCGGAGGGAGGCGTCCCCGGGGAGCTGTTTTTT. This encodes CATSAEGGVPGELFF. The genes are TRBV15 and TRBJ2-2; D perhaps matches TRBD2 (6 bases). This CDR3 contains 15 residues. V lost 5 bases and J 6 bases, leaving 16 bases between the germline ends. Germline V CDR1 and CDR2: LNHNV, YYDKDF (reference sequence).

The J gene is TRBJ2-7, the V gene TRBV15; 11 bases are a match to TRBD2. The germline CDR1 and CDR2 sequences are LNHNV and YYDKDF (reference sequence). CDR3 length: 16 amino acids. The V gene end was trimmed by 2 bases and the J gene end by 4 bases; junction bases not matched to a gene: 7. The chain's CDR3 is CATSRPGTSGQYEQYF. CDR3 in DNA: TGTGCCACCAGCAGACCCGGGACTAGCGGACAATACGAGCAGTACTTC.

The J gene is TRBJ2-1, the V gene TRBV6-5; 8 bases are shared with TRBD2. There are 14 residues in the CDR3. The V gene end was trimmed by 11 bases and the J gene end by 8 bases; junction bases not matched to a gene: 14. Germline-derived CDR1 and CDR2 are MNHEY and SVGAGI. The CDR3 sequence: CACTGGGAFDEQFF. The CDR3 nucleotides are TGTGCCTGCACCGGGGGGGGCGCTTTTGATGAGCAGTTCTTC.

The chain employs TRBV19 and TRBJ1-5; 10 bases agree with TRBD1. The ends lost 4 bases at V and 6 bases at J; junction bases unmatched: 12. Germline CDR1 LNHDA, CDR2 SQIVND (reference sequence). This CDR3 region has 17 residues. The CDR3 region is CASSNLRQGAGGQPQHF. DNA of the CDR3: TGTGCCAGTAGTAACCTACGACAGGGGGCAGGGGGTCAGCCCCAGCATTTT.

For this clone: Compared with germline, one end of the junction differs, possibly owing to a read error. The chain employs TRBV28 and TRBJ2-1; 12 positions agree with TRBD2. This CDR3 comprises 13 residues. Looked up from germline, CDR1 is MDHEN and CDR2 is SYDVKM. CDR3 nucleotide sequence: TGTGCCAGCAGTTTGCTAGCGGGAGGGCCTTTGGTCTTC. It is translated as CASSLLAGGPLVF.

V gene TRBV5-1 combines with J gene TRBJ2-1; TRBD1 matches 9 bases. CDR1 SGHRS and CDR2 YFSETQ come from the germline V gene. The CDR3 contains 15 residues. J gave up 6 bases and V 2 bases, and 6 bases lay outside the gene matches. The DNA for the CDR3 is TGCGCCAGCAGCTTCGGACAGGGGATGAGCAATGAGCAGTTCTTC. It is translated as CASSFGQGMSNEQFF.

V is TRBV19 and J is TRBJ1-6; the D gene is possibly TRBD1 (5 bases). V was trimmed by 4 bases and J by 10 bases, leaving 14 bases between them. CDR3 size: 14 residues. Looked up from germline, CDR1 is LNHDA and CDR2 is SQIVND (reference sequence). The CDR3 loop is CASSTGTVGSPLHF. For the CDR3, the DNA is TGTGCCAGTAGTACAGGGACTGTTGGATCACCCCTCCACTTT.

The genes are TRBV6-5 and TRBJ1-6, with TRBD1 identical over 11 bases. The CDR3 has 14 residues. The germline CDR1 and CDR2 sequences are MNHEY and SVGAGI. With 4 bases clipped from V and 9 bases from J, the junction kept 2 bases outside the gene matches. The CDR3 DNA is TGTGCCAGCAGTTCCGGGACAGGGGGTTCACCCCTCCACTTT. This codes for CASSSGTGGSPLHF.

This clone was recorded once. This sequence joins TRBV5-5 and TRBJ2-7; 7 positions match TRBD2. V was pared by 0 bases and J by 3 bases, with 6 bases of the junction left unmatched. The CDR3 contains 15 residues. Per germline, CDR1 SGHKS and CDR2 YYEKEE (reference sequence). The CDR3 DNA sequence: TGTGCCAGCAGCTTGGGGCTCGGGGGGTACTACGAGCAGTACTTC. Translating gives CASSLGLGGYYEQYF.

CDR3 sequence (DNA): TGTGCCACCAGCAGATTTCCTCCCGGGACTCAAGAGACCCAGTACTTC. Encoded protein: CATSRFPPGTQETQYF. The V and J genes are TRBV15 and TRBJ2-5; the D gene is possibly TRBD2 (6 bases). Trimming removed 2 bases at V and 2 bases at J, with 15 bases between. The CDR3 totals 16 residues. Germline V gene data show CDR1 as LNHNV and CDR2 as YYDKDF (reference sequence).

The chain has TRBV9 and TRBJ2-5; 12 nucleotides line up with TRBD2. The junction had 5 bases not matched to a gene; V was cut back by 4 bases and J by 1 base. This CDR3 comprises 16 residues. The germline V gene encodes CDR1 SGDLS and CDR2 YYNGEE. In nucleotides, the CDR3 is TGTGCCAGCAGCCCGAGGACTAGCGGGACCCAAGAGACCCAGTACTTC. It encodes CASSPRTSGTQETQYF.

This CDR3 reads CASSAPTNRGSDEKLFF. In DNA form, the CDR3 reads TGTGCCAGCAGCGCACCCACTAACAGGGGATCCGATGAAAAACTGTTTTTT. J is TRBJ1-4 and V is TRBV9; 7 bases agree with TRBD1. Per germline, CDR1 SGDLS and CDR2 YYNGEE. The length of the CDR3 is 17 residues. Losses at the gene ends were 3 bases for V and 6 bases for J; bases not matched to a gene: 14.

This clone appeared once. The chain carries TRBV6-1 and TRBJ2-3, with 8 bases aligning to TRBD2. The germline V gene encodes CDR1 MNHNS and CDR2 SASEGT. Losses at the gene ends were 0 bases for V and 7 bases for J; bases not matched to a gene: 12. The CDR3 contains 17 residues. CDR3 in DNA: TGTGCCAGCAGTGAAGCGCTTCCCAGCGGGAGTGTAAATACGCAGTATTTT. Translating it yields CASSEALPSGSVNTQYF.

V usage is TRBV27 and J usage is TRBJ1-4; D call uncertain. The V gene's germline CDR1 is MNHEY and CDR2 SMNVEV (reference sequence). The V end lost 2 bases, the J end lost 3 bases, and 10 bases lay between the germline ends. The CDR3 spans 15 residues. CDR3 residues: CASSLRGWANEKLFF. For the CDR3, the DNA is TGTGCCAGCAGTTTACGCGGCTGGGCTAATGAAAAACTGTTTTTT.

The CDR3 sequence: CASSWTGGAATEAFF. The CDR3 DNA is TGTGCCAGCAGCTGGACAGGGGGCGCGGCCACTGAAGCTTTCTTT. V usage is TRBV5-6 and J usage is TRBJ1-1; 11 positions agree with TRBD1. Trimming cost V 3 bases and J 4 bases; bases outside gene matches: 5. CDR1 SGHDT and CDR2 YYEEEE come from the germline V gene. The CDR3 sequence is 15 residues long.

The chain carries TRBV27 and TRBJ2-1; TRBD2 is a possible D gene (5 bases). Germline CDR1 reads MNHEY; CDR2 reads SMNVEV (reference sequence). This CDR3 contains 13 residues. Deletions cut 6 bases from V and 8 bases from J, with 14 bases between. The CDR3 bases are TGTGCCAGCAGCCCCGGCGGGCCTTATGAGCAGTTCTTC. Its translation: CASSPGGPYEQFF.